The present T cell receptor (beta chain) was sequenced within a study of blood T cell repertoires in COVID-19. Whole-study context: Sites in the United States, Italy and Spain provided acute and convalescent COVID-19 samples.

How the authors handled the data: Amplification from reference gene primers served as the basis for estimated nucleated cell counts. Clones were sequenced by immunoSEQ multiplex PCR, and TCRdb holds only the in-frame ones, with some missing. That table furnishes V, J and clone size, whereas the DNA furnished D and trimming. The sample lists 45,000 or so clones, about nine tenths occurring once. This CDR3 has 13 amino acids. The J segment lost 7 bases and the V segment lost 6 bases, leaving 4 bases of the junction unmatched. Germline V gene lookup returns CDR1 LGHNA and CDR2 YSLEER. The source of this sequence is a woman older than 75 in a cohort sampled during active or convalescent COVID-19. Sequenced input: peripheral blood. The genes are TRBV4-3 and TRBJ1-4; the match to TRBD1 covers 8 bases. CDR3 residues: CASSRQGSEKLFF. CDR3 nucleotides: TGCGCCAGCAGTAGACAGGGGAGTGAAAAACTGTTTTTT.